The 31 T cell receptor beta chains below all came from one sample that was sequenced in a study of OX40 agonist ivuxolimab in advanced cancers. The assay was immunoSEQ multiplex PCR, and TCRdb's table has in-frame clones only and misses some. The data contain about 52,000 clones, about 85% of them seen just once; the ten biggest clones take up around 14%. The source material was CD4+ or CD8+ T cells sorted from blood, sampled in a trial of the OX40 agonist ivuxolimab. Receptors were obtained from an adult with an advanced solid tumor such as melanoma, head and neck, liver or kidney cancer.

The rearrangement links TRBV6-5 to TRBJ1-1; D not resolved. This CDR3 has 15 amino acids. Per the germline V gene, CDR1 is MNHEY and CDR2 is SVGAGI. V was trimmed by 0 bases and J by 1 base, leaving 9 bases between them. Written as DNA, the CDR3 is TGTGCCAGCAGTTACTCGAACCCGAGGAACACTGAAGCTTTCTTT. Translating it yields CASSYSNPRNTEAFF.

The rearrangement uses TRBV23-1 and TRBJ1-5; D might be TRBD1 (6 bases). TRBV23-1 is an ORF for which the function is uncertain. V shed 4 bases and J shed 6 bases, with 13 bases lying between them. This CDR3 has 14 residues. CDR3 coding DNA: TGCGCCAGCAGTCCACTGAGGGGGTGTCAGCCCCAGCATTTT. It specifies CASSPLRGCQPQHF.

The V and J genes are TRBV18 and TRBJ1-2; D unresolved. Per the germline V gene, CDR1 is KGHSH and CDR2 is LQKENI. The CDR3 totals 14 residues. Trimming shortened V by 2 bases and J by 6 bases, and 13 bases separated the two germline ends. The CDR3 DNA reads TGTGCCAGCTCACCAGAGGTGGGTTGGGATGGCTACACCTTC. Translation: CASSPEVGWDGYTF.

The rearrangement links TRBV7-3 to TRBJ1-1; the D is unclear. Germline loops: CDR1 SGHTA, CDR2 FQGTGA. Deletions cut 4 bases from V and 5 bases from J, with 14 bases between. This CDR3 has 14 residues. The DNA for the CDR3 is TGTGCCAGCAGCTCATACATCGAAGGGACTGAAGCTTTCTTT. Encoded protein: CASSSYIEGTEAFF.

The V and J genes are TRBV7-9 and TRBJ1-1, with 9 bases matching TRBD1. This CDR3 spans 17 amino acids. V was pared by 4 bases and J by 1 base, with 10 bases of the junction left unmatched. CDR1 and CDR2 from the germline V gene are SEHNR and FQNEAQ (reference sequence). For the CDR3, the DNA is TGTGCCAGCAGCTCCGTCCCGGGACAGGGACCGAACACTGAAGCTTTCTTT. Its protein product is CASSSVPGQGPNTEAFF.

CDR3 region: CASSWGQGDETQYF. The CDR3 coding sequence is TGCGCCAGCAGCTGGGGACAGGGGGACGAGACCCAGTACTTC. J is TRBJ2-5 and V is TRBV5-1, with 11 bases identical to TRBD1. Germline V gene lookup returns CDR1 SGHRS and CDR2 YFSETQ. The CDR3 is 14 residues long. The trim removed 3 bases at V and 5 bases at J, leaving 3 bases unmatched.

V is TRBV20-1 and J is TRBJ1-2, with D perhaps matching TRBD1 (6 bases). CDR1 is DFQATT and CDR2 is SNEGSKA in the germline V gene (reference sequence). CDR3 length: 11 residues. V lost 6 bases and J 8 bases, leaving 13 bases between the germline ends. The DNA of the CDR3 is TGCAGTGCCGGGCACGGGGGCGGCTACACCTTC. It encodes CSAGHGGGYTF.

The chain has TRBV4-2 and TRBJ1-2; 8 bases are a match to TRBD1. Germline V gives CDR1 LGHNA, CDR2 YNFKEQ. CDR3 size: 12 residues. The J segment lost 6 bases and the V segment lost 6 bases, leaving 3 bases of the junction unmatched. Here the CDR3 reads CASRETGDGYTF. As DNA, the CDR3 is TGTGCCAGCAGAGAGACAGGGGATGGCTACACCTTC.

The chain joins TRBV7-9 to TRBJ1-2; 11 positions agree with TRBD1. From germline, CDR1 is SEHNR and CDR2 FQNEAQ (reference sequence). This CDR3 spans 16 amino acids. Trimming at V came to 5 bases and at J to 5 bases, leaving 10 bases not matched to a gene. CDR3 in DNA: TGTGCCAGCAGCCCAACAGGGGACAGGGGGGGTTATGGCTACACCTTC. Its translation: CASSPTGDRGGYGYTF.

The chain carries TRBV10-3 and TRBJ2-2, with D tentatively TRBD2 (5 bases). In germline, CDR1 is ENHRY, CDR2 SYGVKD. V was shortened by 7 bases and J by 5 bases, with 8 bases between the two germline ends. The CDR3 is made up of 12 amino acids. The CDR3 sequence: CAIIGETGELFF. The CDR3, as DNA: TGTGCCATCATTGGGGAGACCGGGGAGCTGTTTTTT.

The chain has TRBV19 and TRBJ2-3; D unresolved. The CDR3 is made up of 12 amino acids. CDR1 and CDR2 from the germline V gene are LNHDA and SQIVND (reference sequence). V was cut by 4 bases and J by 4 bases, with 6 bases left in between. CDR3 sequence: CASSTNPDTQYF. Written as DNA, the CDR3 is TGTGCCAGTAGTACTAACCCAGATACGCAGTATTTT.

This clone has only one observation. CDR3 in DNA: TGTGCCAGCAGCTTAGGAGCGGGGGGCACAGATACGCAGTATTTT. This encodes CASSLGAGGTDTQYF. The chain uses TRBV11-2 and TRBJ2-3; 8 nucleotides line up with TRBD2. CDR1 and CDR2 (germline): SGHAT, FQNNGV. J gave up 1 base and V 1 base, and 1 base lay outside the gene matches. CDR3 length equals 15 residues.

This rearrangement joins TRBV19 to TRBJ2-6, with TRBD2 as a possible D gene (5 bases). The CDR3 consists of 15 residues. The V gene lost 9 bases and the J gene lost 8 bases, with 20 bases spanning the gap. CDR1 LNHDA and CDR2 SQIVND come from the germline V gene (reference sequence). This CDR3 is CASSDSPAASNVLTF. CDR3 in DNA: TGTGCCAGCTCGGACTCCCCGGCTGCGTCCAACGTCCTGACTTTC. Looking up the rest from reference TRBV19 and TRBJ2-6 gives the full variable domain: DGGITQSPKYLFRKEGQNVTLSCEQNLNHDAMYWYRQDPGQGLRLIYYSQIVNDFQKGDIAEGYSVSREKKESFPLTVTSAQKNPTAFYLCASSDSPAASNVLTFGAGSRLTVL.

The CDR3 protein is CASSLERSNYEQYF. CDR3 nucleotides: TGTGCCAGCAGCCTGGAGCGCAGCAACTACGAGCAGTACTTC. The V call is TRBV7-8, the J call TRBJ2-7; D is unclear. V was shortened by 5 bases and J by 3 bases, with 14 bases between the two germline ends. The CDR3 spans 14 residues. Germline values: CDR1 SGHVS, CDR2 FQNEAQ.

This clone was seen once. The J gene is TRBJ2-5, the V gene TRBV21-1; TRBD1 is taken as the D call from the table, unchecked against the DNA. TRBV21-1 is shown as a pseudogene. This CDR3 contains 17 residues. The CDR3 coding sequence is TGTGCCAGCAGCTCTGGGGAAGGGCAGGGGGCGCAGGAGACCCAGTACTTC. Protein sequence: CASSSGEGQGAQETQYF.

V usage is TRBV4-3 and J usage is TRBJ1-5; no reliable D call. Germline V gene data show CDR1 as LGHNA and CDR2 as YSLEER. This CDR3 is 16 amino acids long. The V and J ends lost 1 base and 0 bases respectively, with 10 bases between them. CDR3 DNA: TGCGCCAGCAGCCAAGGACCGGCCTATAGCAATCAGCCCCAGCATTTT. This translates into CASSQGPAYSNQPQHF.

This sequence joins TRBV4-1 and TRBJ1-2, with TRBD1 identical over 7 bases. The CDR3 is made up of 14 amino acids. Germline CDR1 reads MGHRA; CDR2 reads YSYEKL. The junction had 4 bases not matched to a gene; V was cut back by 1 base and J by 5 bases. The CDR3 region has the DNA TGCGCCAGCAGCCAAGTATCGACAGGGTATGGCTACACCTTC. Translated, it gives CASSQVSTGYGYTF.

This chain links TRBV6-1 with TRBJ1-1; D might be TRBD1 (5 bases). The V gene's germline CDR1 is MNHNS and CDR2 SASEGT. The germline V and J ends were trimmed by 5 bases and 1 base, with 11 bases remaining between them. CDR3 size: 14 residues. In DNA form, the CDR3 reads TGTGCCAGCAGTCCGGGACGGAAGAACACTGAAGCTTTCTTT. Its protein product is CASSPGRKNTEAFF.

This chain links TRBV4-1 with TRBJ1-2, with TRBD1 identical over 8 bases. Unmatched junction bases numbered 9, after V lost 3 bases and J lost 0 bases. Per the germline V gene, CDR1 is MGHRA and CDR2 is YSYEKL. This CDR3 has 17 residues. DNA for the CDR3: TGCGCCAGCAGCCAGGCTCTCGGGGACAGGACTAACTATGGCTACACCTTC. Amino acids: CASSQALGDRTNYGYTF.

The chain has TRBV7-4 and TRBJ1-6; a possible D gene is TRBD1 (6 bases). The CDR3 runs 17 residues. The V and J ends lost 7 bases and 9 bases respectively, with 25 bases between them. CDR1 is SGHVT, CDR2 SQSDAQ, per germline. As DNA, the CDR3 is TGTGCCAGCATCAACCCTGGGAGGGGGACGTTGGCTTCACCCCTCCACTTT. Translating it yields CASINPGRGTLASPLHF.

The chain has TRBV7-9 and TRBJ1-1; no definite D call. The CDR3 contains 13 residues. Per germline, CDR1 SEHNR and CDR2 FQNEAQ (reference sequence). Between the trimmed V and J ends, which lost 6 bases and 7 bases, there was a span of 15 bases. This CDR3 is CASRDGRASEAFF. The CDR3 nucleotides read TGTGCCAGCAGGGACGGTCGGGCCAGTGAAGCTTTCTTT.

The chain uses TRBV29-1 and TRBJ2-1; a possible D gene is TRBD1 (5 bases). Germline CDR1 and CDR2: SQVTM and ANQGSEA. The length of the CDR3 is 13 residues. Deletions cut 5 bases from V and 1 base from J, with 9 bases between. The CDR3: CSVLGVSYNEQFF. Here the CDR3 DNA reads TGCAGCGTTTTAGGGGTTTCCTACAATGAGCAGTTCTTC.

The V call is TRBV5-4, the J call TRBJ2-5; 10 positions agree with TRBD2. V lost 4 bases and J lost 5; bases outside the gene matches: 8. There are 15 residues in the CDR3. Germline V CDR1 and CDR2: SGHNT, YYREEE (reference sequence). As DNA, the CDR3 is TGTGCCAGCAGCGCCTCTAGCGGGGGTTTGGAGACCCAGTACTTC. Translated: CASSASSGGLETQYF.

This chain uses TRBV7-9 with TRBJ1-1, with a possible D match to TRBD1 (6 bases). The CDR3 is 13 residues long. The germline V gene has CDR1 SEHNR and CDR2 FQNEAQ (reference sequence). The germline V and J ends were trimmed by 11 bases and 3 bases, with 16 bases remaining between them. The DNA for the CDR3 is TGTGCCTATCGGGGGGGCTTTGACACTGAAGCTTTCTTT. The encoded protein is CAYRGGFDTEAFF.

The chain couples TRBV7-9 to TRBJ1-2, with 7 bases that match TRBD1. Germline lookup yields CDR1 SEHNR and CDR2 FQNEAQ (reference sequence). The J segment lost 2 bases and the V segment lost 5 bases, leaving 2 bases of the junction unmatched. CDR3 length: 13 residues. The CDR3 reads CASSQGQNYGYTF. The CDR3, as DNA: TGTGCCAGCAGCCAGGGACAGAACTATGGCTACACCTTC.

In its sample, this clone was seen a few times. The chain links TRBV11-3 to TRBJ2-7, with 7 bases identical to TRBD2. The CDR3 loop spans 13 amino acids. The V gene's germline CDR1 is SGHNT and CDR2 YENEEA. Losses at the gene ends were 5 bases for V and 3 bases for J; bases not matched to a gene: 4. The CDR3 DNA reads TGTGCCAGCAGCCCGGGGAGGGGCTACGAGCAGTACTTC. This encodes CASSPGRGYEQYF.

By sample share, this clone is medium-sized (0.01 to 0.1%). V and J are TRBV7-2 and TRBJ1-2; a possible D gene is TRBD1 (5 bases). The CDR3 covers 14 residues. V lost 5 bases and J 8 bases, leaving 18 bases between the germline ends. The germline V gene encodes CDR1 SGHTA and CDR2 FQGNSA. The CDR3 region is CASSLGRRGDGYTF. CDR3 sequence (DNA): TGTGCCAGCAGCCTAGGGAGGCGCGGGGACGGCTACACCTTC.

The rearrangement links TRBV5-6 to TRBJ2-3; 10 bases are shared with TRBD2. CDR3 length: 16 residues. The J segment lost 6 bases and the V segment lost 0 bases, leaving 7 bases of the junction unmatched. Germline V gene lookup returns CDR1 SGHDT and CDR2 YYEEEE. This CDR3 is CASSLAASGGGDTQYF. The CDR3 bases are TGTGCCAGCAGCTTGGCGGCTAGCGGGGGAGGGGATACGCAGTATTTT.

The V call is TRBV25-1, the J call TRBJ2-1; no clear D gene. CDR3 length: 13 residues. The germline V gene has CDR1 MGHDK and CDR2 SYGVNS. V lost 1 base, J lost 7 bases, and 8 bases lay in between. CDR3 amino acids: CASSESGGNEQFF. The CDR3 region has the DNA TGTGCCAGCAGTGAATCGGGTGGAAATGAGCAGTTCTTC.

This clone was detected only once. The chain carries TRBV4-1 and TRBJ2-7; TRBD1 aligns across 9 bases. V was pared by 1 base and J by 2 bases, with 0 bases of the junction left unmatched. Germline V gene lookup returns CDR1 MGHRA and CDR2 YSYEKL. The CDR3 covers 14 residues. DNA of the CDR3: TGCGCCAGCAGCCAAGGGGACAGGGCCTACGAGCAGTACTTC. Protein sequence: CASSQGDRAYEQYF.

CDR3 DNA: TGTGCCAGGAGGGGAGAGGCGAACACTGAAGCTTTCTTT. It is translated as CARRGEANTEAFF. The rearrangement joins TRBV6-5 to TRBJ1-1; possibly TRBD1 for D (5 bases). There are 13 residues in the CDR3. Germline V gives CDR1 MNHEY, CDR2 SVGAGI. V lost 9 bases and J lost 1, with 12 bases in between.